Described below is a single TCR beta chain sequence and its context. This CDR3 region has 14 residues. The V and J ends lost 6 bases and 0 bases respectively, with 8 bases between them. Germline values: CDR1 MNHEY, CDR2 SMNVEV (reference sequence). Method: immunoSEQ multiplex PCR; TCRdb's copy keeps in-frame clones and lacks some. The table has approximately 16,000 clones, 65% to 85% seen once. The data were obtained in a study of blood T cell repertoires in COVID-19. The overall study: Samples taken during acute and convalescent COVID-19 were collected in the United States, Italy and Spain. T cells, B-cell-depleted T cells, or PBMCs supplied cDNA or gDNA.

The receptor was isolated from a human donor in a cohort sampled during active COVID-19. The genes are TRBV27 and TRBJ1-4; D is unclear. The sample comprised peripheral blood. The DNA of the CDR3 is TGTGCCAGCAGGTTTACGGCAACTAATGAAAAACTGTTTTTT. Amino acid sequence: CASRFTATNEKLFF.